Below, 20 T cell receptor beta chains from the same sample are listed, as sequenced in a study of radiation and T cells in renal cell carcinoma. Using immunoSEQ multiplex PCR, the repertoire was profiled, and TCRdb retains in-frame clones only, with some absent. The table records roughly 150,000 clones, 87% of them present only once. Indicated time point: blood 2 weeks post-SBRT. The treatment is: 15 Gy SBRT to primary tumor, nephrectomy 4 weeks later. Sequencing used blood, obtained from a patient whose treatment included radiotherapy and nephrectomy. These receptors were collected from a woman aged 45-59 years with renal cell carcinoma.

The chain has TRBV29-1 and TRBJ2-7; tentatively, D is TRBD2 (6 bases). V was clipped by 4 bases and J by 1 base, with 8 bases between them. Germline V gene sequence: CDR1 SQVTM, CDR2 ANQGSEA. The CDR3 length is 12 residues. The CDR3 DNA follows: TGCAGCGTTGTACTAGCTTCCTACGAGCAGTACTTC. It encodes CSVVLASYEQYF.

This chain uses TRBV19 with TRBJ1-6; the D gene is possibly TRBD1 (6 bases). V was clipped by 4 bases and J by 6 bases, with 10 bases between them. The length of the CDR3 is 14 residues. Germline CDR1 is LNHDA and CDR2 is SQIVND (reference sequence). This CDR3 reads CASSTTGSNSPLHF. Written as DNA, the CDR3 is TGTGCCAGTAGTACGACAGGTTCTAATTCACCCCTCCACTTT. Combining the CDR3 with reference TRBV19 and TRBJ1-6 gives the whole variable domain DGGITQSPKYLFRKEGQNVTLSCEQNLNHDAMYWYRQDPGQGLRLIYYSQIVNDFQKGDIAEGYSVSREKKESFPLTVTSAQKNPTAFYLCASSTTGSNSPLHFGNGTRLTVT.

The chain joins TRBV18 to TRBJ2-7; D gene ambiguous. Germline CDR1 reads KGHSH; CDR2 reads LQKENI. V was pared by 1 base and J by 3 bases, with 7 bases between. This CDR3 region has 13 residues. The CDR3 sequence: CASSPLNSYEQYF. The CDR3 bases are TGTGCCAGCTCACCACTTAACAGCTACGAGCAGTACTTC.

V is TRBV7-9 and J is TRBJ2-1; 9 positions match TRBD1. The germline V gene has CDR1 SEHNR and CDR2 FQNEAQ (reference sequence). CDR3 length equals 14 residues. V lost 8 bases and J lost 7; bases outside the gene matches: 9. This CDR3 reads CASLRTGVGNEQFF. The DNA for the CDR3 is TGTGCCAGCCTTCGGACAGGGGTAGGAAATGAGCAGTTCTTC.

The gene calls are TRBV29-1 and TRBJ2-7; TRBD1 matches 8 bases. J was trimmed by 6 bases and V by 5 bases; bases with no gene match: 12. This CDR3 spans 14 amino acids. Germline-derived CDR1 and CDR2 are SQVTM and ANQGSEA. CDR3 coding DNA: TGCAGCGTTAGTCTAGGACAGGGTTGGGGCGAGCAGTACTTC. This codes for CSVSLGQGWGEQYF.

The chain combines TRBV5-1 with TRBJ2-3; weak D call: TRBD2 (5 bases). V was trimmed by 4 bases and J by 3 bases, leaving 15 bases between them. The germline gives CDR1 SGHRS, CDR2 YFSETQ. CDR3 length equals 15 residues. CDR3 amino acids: CASSPGRRETDTQYF. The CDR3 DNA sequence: TGCGCCAGCAGCCCCGGGCGAAGGGAGACAGATACGCAGTATTTT.

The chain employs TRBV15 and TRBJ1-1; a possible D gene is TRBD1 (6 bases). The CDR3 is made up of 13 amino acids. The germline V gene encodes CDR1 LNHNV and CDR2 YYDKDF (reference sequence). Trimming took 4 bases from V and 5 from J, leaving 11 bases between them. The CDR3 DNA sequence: TGTGCCACCAGCAAAGGGGGGGATACTGAAGCTTTCTTT. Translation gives CATSKGGDTEAFF.

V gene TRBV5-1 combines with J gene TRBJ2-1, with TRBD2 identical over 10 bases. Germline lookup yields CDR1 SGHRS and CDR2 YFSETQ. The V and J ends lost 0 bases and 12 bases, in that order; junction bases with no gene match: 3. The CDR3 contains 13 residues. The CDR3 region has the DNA TGCGCCAGCAGCTTGGGTATAGCGGGGGGGCAGTTCTTC. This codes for CASSLGIAGGQFF.

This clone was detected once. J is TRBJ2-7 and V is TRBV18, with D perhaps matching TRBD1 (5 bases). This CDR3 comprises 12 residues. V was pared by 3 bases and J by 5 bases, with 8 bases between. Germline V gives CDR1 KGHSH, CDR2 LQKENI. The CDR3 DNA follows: TGTGCCAGCTCACCCGCAGGGAACGAGCAGTACTTC. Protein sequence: CASSPAGNEQYF.

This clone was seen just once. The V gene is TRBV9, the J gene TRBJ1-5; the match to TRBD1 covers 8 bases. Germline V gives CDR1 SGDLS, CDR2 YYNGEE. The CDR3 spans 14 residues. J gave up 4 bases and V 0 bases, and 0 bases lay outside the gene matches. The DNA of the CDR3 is TGTGCCAGCAGCGTAGGACAGGGGAATCAGCCCCAGCATTTT. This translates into CASSVGQGNQPQHF.

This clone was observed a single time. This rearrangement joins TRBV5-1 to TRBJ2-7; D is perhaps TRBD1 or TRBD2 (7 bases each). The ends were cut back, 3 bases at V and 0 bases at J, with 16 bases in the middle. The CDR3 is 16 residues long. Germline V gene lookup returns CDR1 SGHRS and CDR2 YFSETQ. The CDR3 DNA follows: TGCGCCAGCAGCTCTCGCCCAGGGGGGGGCTCCTACGAGCAGTACTTC. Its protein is CASSSRPGGGSYEQYF.

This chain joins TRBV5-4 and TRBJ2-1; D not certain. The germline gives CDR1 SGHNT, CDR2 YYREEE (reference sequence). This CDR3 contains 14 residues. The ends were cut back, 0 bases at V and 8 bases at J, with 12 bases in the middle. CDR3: CASSLGRQKDEQFF. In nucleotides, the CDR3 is TGTGCCAGCAGCTTGGGACGGCAAAAGGATGAGCAGTTCTTC.

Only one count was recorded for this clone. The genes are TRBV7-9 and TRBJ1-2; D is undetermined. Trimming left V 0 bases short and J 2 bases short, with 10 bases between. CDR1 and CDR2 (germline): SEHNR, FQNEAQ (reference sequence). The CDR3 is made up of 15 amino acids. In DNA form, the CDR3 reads TGTGCCAGCAGCTTAGCCGGGCGAAGGAACTATGGCTACACCTTC. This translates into CASSLAGRRNYGYTF.

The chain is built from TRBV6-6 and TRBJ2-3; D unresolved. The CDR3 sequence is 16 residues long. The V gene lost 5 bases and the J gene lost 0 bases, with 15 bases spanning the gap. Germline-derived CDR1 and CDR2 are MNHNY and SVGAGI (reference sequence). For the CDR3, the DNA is TGTGCCAGCAGTCCGTTCGAGACGGTTAGCACAGATACGCAGTATTTT. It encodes CASSPFETVSTDTQYF.

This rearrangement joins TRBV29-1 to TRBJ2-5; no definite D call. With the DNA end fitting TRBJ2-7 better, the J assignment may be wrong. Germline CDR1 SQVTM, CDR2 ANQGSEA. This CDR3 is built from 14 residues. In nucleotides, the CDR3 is TGCAGCGTCGCTAACCGAGGAAGCTCCTACGAGCAGTACTTC. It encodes CSVANRGSSYEQYF.

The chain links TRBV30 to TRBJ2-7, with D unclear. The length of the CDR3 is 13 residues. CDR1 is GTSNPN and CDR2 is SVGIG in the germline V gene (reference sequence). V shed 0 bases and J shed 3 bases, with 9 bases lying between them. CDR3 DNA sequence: TGTGCCTGGAGTGTTCAACTTTTCTACGAGCAGTACTTC. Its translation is CAWSVQLFYEQYF.

The CDR3 spells CASSEEGTGKHEQYF. CDR3 bases: TGTGCCAGCAGTGAAGAAGGGACAGGGAAACACGAGCAGTACTTC. The chain employs TRBV2 and TRBJ2-7; 9 bases fit TRBD1. With V trimmed by 1 base and J by 5 bases, 6 bases remained unmatched. The CDR3 sequence is 15 residues long. The V gene's germline CDR1 is SNHLY and CDR2 FYNNEI. Complete variable domain (other parts from reference TRBV2 and TRBJ2-7): EPEVTQTPSHQVTQMGQEVILRCVPISNHLYFYWYRQILGQKVEFLVSFYNNEISEKSEIFDDQFSVERPDGSNFTLKIRSTKLEDSAMYFCASSEEGTGKHEQYFGPGTRLTVT.

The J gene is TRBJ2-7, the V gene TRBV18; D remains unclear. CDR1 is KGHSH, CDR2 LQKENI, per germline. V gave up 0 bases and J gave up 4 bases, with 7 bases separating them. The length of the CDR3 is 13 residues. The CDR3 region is CASSPPVGYEQYF. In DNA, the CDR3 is TGTGCCAGCTCACCACCAGTGGGTTACGAGCAGTACTTC.

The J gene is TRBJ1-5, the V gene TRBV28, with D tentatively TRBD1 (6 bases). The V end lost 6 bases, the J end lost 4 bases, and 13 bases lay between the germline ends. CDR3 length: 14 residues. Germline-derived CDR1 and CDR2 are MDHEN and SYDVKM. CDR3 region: CASSLPQGNQPQHF. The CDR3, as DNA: TGTGCCAGCAGCCTACCTCAGGGGAATCAGCCCCAGCATTTT.

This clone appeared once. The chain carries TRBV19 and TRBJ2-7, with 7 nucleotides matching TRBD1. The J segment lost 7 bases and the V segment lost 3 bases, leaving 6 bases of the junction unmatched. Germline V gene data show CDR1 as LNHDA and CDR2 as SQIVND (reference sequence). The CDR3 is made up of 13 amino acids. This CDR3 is CASSIDRAREQYF. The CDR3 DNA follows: TGTGCCAGTAGTATTGACAGGGCGCGGGAGCAGTACTTC.